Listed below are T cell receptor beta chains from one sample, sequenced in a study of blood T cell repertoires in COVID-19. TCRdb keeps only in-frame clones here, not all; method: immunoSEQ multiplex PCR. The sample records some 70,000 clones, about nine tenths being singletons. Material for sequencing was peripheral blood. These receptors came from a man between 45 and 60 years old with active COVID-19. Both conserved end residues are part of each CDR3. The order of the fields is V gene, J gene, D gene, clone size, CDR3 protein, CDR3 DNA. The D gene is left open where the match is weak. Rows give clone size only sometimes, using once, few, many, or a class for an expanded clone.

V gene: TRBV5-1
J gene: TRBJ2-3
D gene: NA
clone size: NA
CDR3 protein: CASSLAWASAGTDTQYF
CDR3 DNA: TGCGCCAGCAGCTTGGCTTGGGCTAGCGCTGGCACAGATACGCAGTATTTT

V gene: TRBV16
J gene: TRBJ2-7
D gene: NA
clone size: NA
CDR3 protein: CASSPGHTYEQYF
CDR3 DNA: TGTGCCAGCAGTCCGGGACATACCTACGAGCAGTACTTC

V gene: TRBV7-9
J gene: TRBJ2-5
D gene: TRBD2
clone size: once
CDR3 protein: CASSNPGLAPEETQYF
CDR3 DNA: TGTGCCAGCAGCAATCCGGGACTAGCCCCAGAGGAGACCCAGTACTTC

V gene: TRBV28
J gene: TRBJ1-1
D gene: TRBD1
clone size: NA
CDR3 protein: CASSLAGGNTEAFF
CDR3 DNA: TGTGCCAGCAGTTTAGCAGGGGGCAACACTGAAGCTTTCTTT

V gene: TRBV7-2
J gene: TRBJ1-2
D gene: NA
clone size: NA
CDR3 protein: CASSFGPGEGYTF
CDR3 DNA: TGTGCCAGCAGCTTTGGGCCAGGGGAAGGCTACACCTTC

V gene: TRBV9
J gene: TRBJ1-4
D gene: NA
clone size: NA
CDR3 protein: CASSQSEGSNEKLFF
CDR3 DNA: TGTGCCAGCAGCCAGAGCGAGGGTTCTAATGAAAAACTGTTTTTT

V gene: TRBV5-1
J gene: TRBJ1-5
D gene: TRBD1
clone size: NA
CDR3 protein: CASSPDRGDQPQHF
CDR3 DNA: TGCGCCAGCAGCCCGGACAGGGGAGACCAGCCCCAGCATTTT

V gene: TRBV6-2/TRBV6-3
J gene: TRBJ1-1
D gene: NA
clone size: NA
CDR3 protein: CASSYSGGTEAFF
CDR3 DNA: TGTGCCAGCAGTTACTCGGGGGGCACTGAAGCTTTCTTT

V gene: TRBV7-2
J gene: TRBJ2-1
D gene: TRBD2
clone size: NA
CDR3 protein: CASSPQLAGYEQFF
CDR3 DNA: TGTGCCAGCAGCCCACAACTAGCGGGGTACGAGCAGTTCTTC

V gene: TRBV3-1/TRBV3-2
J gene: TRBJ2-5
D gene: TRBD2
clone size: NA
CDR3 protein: CASSLSGRQETQYF
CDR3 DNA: TGTGCCAGCAGCCTATCCGGGAGGCAAGAGACCCAGTACTTC

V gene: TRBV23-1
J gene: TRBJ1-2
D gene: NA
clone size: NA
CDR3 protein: CASSPEWTVYGYTF
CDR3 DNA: TGCGCCAGCAGTCCGGAATGGACAGTCTATGGCTACACCTTC

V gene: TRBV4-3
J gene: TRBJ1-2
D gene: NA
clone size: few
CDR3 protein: CASSQEVQTIYGYTF
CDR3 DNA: TGCGCCAGCAGCCAAGAGGTCCAGACAATATATGGCTACACCTTC

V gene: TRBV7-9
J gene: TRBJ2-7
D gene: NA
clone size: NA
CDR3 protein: CASSPPSLEQYF
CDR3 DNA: TGTGCCAGCAGCCCTCCCTCGTTAGAGCAGTACTTC

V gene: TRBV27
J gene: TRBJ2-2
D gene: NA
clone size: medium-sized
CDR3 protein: CASSLSGLNSGELFF
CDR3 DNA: TGTGCCAGCAGTTTAAGTGGTCTGAACTCCGGGGAGCTGTTTTTT

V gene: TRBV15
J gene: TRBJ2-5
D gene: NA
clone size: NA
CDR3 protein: CATSRAPRETQYF
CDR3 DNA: TGTGCCACCAGCAGAGCCCCGAGAGAGACCCAGTACTTC

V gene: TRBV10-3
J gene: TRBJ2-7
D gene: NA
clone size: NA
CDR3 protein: CAISVSRDYEQYF
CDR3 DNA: TGTGCCATCAGTGTCTCACGGGACTACGAGCAGTACTTC

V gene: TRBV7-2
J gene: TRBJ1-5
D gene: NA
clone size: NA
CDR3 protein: CASSKSRDQPQHF
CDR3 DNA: TGTGCCAGCAGCAAATCGCGGGATCAGCCCCAGCATTTT

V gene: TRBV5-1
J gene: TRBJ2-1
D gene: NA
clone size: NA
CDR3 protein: CASSSRGQPSSYNEQFF
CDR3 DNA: TGCGCCAGCAGCAGTAGAGGACAGCCGAGCTCCTACAATGAGCAGTTCTTC

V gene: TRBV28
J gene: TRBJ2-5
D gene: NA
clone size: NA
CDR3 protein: CASSFLAVERRSEQYF
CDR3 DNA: TGTGCCAGCAGTTTTTTAGCAGTGGAGAGGAGGAGTGAGCAGTACTTC

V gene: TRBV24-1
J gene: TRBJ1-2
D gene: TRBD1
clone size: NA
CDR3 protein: CATSGTGTGDHGYTF
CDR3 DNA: TGTGCCACCAGTGGTACCGGGACAGGAGACCATGGCTACACCTTC

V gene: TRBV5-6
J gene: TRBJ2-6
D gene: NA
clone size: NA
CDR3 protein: CASSYGGISGANVLTF
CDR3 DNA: TGTGCCAGCAGCTATGGCGGAATCTCTGGGGCCAACGTCCTGACTTTC

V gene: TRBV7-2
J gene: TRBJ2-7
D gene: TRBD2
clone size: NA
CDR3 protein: CASSKTSGGLSYEQYF
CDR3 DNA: TGTGCCAGCAGCAAGACTAGCGGGGGACTCTCCTACGAGCAGTACTTC

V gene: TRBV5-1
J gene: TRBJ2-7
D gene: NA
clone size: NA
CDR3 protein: CASSGQIEKAEQYF
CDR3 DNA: TGCGCCAGCAGCGGACAGATTGAGAAGGCCGAGCAGTACTTC

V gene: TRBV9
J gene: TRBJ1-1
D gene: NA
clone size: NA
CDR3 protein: CASSPREGGMNTEAFF
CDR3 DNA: TGTGCCAGCAGCCCCCGGGAGGGGGGGATGAACACTGAAGCTTTCTTT

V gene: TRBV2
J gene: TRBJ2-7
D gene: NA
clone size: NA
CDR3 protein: CASSEGERAYEQYF
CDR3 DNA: TGTGCCAGCAGTGAAGGGGAGCGGGCCTACGAGCAGTACTTC

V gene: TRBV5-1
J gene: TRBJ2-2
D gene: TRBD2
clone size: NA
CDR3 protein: CASRDTSGYTGELFF
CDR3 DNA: TGCGCCAGCAGGGATACTAGCGGATACACCGGGGAGCTGTTTTTT

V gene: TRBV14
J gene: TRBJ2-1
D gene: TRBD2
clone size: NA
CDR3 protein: CASSDPLLAGGVNEQFF
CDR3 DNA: TGTGCCAGCAGCGACCCCTTACTAGCGGGGGGGGTAAATGAGCAGTTCTTC

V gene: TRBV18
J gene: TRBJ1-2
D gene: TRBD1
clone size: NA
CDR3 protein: CASSLDRGLDYGYTF
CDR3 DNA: TGTGCCAGCTCACTCGACAGGGGGCTAGACTATGGCTACACCTTC

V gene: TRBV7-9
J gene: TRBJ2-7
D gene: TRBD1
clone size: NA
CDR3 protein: CASSPGTGGSEQYF
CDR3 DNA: TGTGCCAGCAGCCCCGGGACAGGGGGCTCCGAGCAGTACTTC

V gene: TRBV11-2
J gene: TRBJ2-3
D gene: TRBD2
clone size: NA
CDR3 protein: CASSLNPAGADTQYF
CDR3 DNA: TGTGCCAGCAGCTTAAACCCAGCGGGGGCAGATACGCAGTATTTT

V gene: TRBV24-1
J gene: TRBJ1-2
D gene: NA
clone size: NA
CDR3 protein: CATSAEGRDNTNYGYTF
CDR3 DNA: TGTGCCACCAGTGCTGAGGGCCGGGACAACACTAACTATGGCTACACCTTC

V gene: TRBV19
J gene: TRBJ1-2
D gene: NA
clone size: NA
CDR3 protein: CASGFDVGGYTF
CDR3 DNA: TGTGCCAGTGGGTTCGACGTGGGCGGCTACACCTTC

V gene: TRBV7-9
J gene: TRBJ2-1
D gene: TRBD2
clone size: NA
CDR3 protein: CASSSSAGSSRRFGNEQFF
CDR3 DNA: TGTGCCAGCAGCTCATCAGCGGGAAGCTCTAGACGGTTTGGCAATGAGCAGTTCTTC

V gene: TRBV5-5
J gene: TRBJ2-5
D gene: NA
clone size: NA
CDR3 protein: CASSSPGQETQYF
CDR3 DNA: TGTGCCAGCAGCTCCCCGGGGCAAGAGACCCAGTACTTC

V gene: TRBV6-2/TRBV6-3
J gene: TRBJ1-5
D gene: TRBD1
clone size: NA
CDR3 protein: CASSTTGTGNQPQHF
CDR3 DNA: TGTGCCAGCAGCACGACCGGGACAGGGAATCAGCCCCAGCATTTT

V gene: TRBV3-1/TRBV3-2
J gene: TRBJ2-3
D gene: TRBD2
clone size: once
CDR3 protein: CASSPGWGTTREDTQYF
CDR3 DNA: TGTGCCAGCAGCCCCGGATGGGGGACTACCCGAGAAGATACGCAGTATTTT

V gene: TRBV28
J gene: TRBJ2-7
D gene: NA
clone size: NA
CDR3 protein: CASERRGYEQYF
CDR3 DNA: TGTGCCAGTGAGAGGCGGGGATACGAGCAGTACTTC

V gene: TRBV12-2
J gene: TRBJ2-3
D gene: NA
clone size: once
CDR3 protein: CASRLEIAGGLTDTQYF
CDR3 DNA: TGTGCAAGTCGCTTAGAGATAGCGGGGGGGTTAACAGATACGCAGTATTTT

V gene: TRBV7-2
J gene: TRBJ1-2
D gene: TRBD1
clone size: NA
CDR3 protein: CASMPTGDYGYTF
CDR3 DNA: TGTGCCAGCATGCCGACAGGGGACTATGGCTACACCTTC

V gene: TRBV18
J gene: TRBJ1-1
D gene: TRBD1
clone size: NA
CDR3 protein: CASSPDRGRGTEAFF
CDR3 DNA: TGTGCCAGCTCGCCGGACAGGGGACGAGGGACTGAAGCTTTCTTT

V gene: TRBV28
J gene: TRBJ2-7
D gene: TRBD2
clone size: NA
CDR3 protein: CASRTTSGVYEQYF
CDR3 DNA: TGTGCCAGCAGAACAACTAGCGGGGTTTACGAGCAGTACTTC

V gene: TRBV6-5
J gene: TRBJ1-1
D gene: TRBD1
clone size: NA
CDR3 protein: CASSYEGQRGTEAFF
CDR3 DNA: TGTGCCAGCAGTTACGAGGGACAGAGGGGGACTGAAGCTTTCTTT

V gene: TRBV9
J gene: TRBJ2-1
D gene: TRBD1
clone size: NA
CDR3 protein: CASSVHRGEGRSYNEQFF
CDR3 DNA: TGTGCCAGCAGCGTCCACAGGGGTGAAGGTAGATCCTACAATGAGCAGTTCTTC

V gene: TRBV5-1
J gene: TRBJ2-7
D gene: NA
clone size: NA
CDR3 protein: CASSFGGRTYEQYF
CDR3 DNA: TGCGCCAGCAGCTTTGGCGGGCGAACCTACGAGCAGTACTTC

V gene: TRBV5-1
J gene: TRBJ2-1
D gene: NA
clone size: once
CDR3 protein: CASSLGGGRSYNEQFF
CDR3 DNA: TGCGCCAGCAGCTTGGGGGGCGGCCGCTCCTACAATGAGCAGTTCTTC

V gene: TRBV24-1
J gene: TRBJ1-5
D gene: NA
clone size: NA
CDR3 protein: CATSGGGRQPQHF
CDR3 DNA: TGTGCCACCAGTGGGGGGGGCAGGCAGCCCCAGCATTTT

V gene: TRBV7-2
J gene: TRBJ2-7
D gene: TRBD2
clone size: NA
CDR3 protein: CASSRHLAGVSYEQYF
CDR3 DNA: TGTGCCAGCAGCCGTCACCTAGCGGGGGTGTCCTACGAGCAGTACTTC

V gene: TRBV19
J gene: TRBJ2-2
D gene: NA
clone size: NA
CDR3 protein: CASSVLNSGHNTGELFF
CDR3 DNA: TGTGCCAGTAGTGTACTAAATAGCGGCCACAACACCGGGGAGCTGTTTTTT

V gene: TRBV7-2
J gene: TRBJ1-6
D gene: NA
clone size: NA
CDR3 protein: CASSLERGGSSPLHF
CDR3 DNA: TGTGCCAGCAGCTTAGAAAGGGGAGGAAGTTCACCCCTCCACTTT

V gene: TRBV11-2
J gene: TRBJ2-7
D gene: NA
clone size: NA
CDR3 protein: CASSLNTGLIEQYF
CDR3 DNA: TGTGCCAGCAGCTTAAACACAGGGTTGATCGAGCAGTACTTC

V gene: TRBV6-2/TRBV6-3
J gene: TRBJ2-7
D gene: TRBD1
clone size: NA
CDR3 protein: CASSATGGYEQYF
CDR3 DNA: TGTGCCAGCAGTGCCACAGGGGGCTACGAGCAGTACTTC

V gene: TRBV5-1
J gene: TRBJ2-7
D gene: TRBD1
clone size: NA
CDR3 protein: CASSFWDRASYEQYF
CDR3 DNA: TGCGCCAGCAGCTTCTGGGACAGGGCCTCCTACGAGCAGTACTTC

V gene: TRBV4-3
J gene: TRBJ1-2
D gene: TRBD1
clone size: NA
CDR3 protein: CASSQAMTGNYGYTF
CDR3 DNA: TGCGCCAGCAGCCAAGCTATGACAGGGAACTATGGCTACACCTTC

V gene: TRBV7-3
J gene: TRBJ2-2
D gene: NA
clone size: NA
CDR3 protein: CASSLMGRGLGELFF
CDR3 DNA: TGTGCCAGCAGCTTAATGGGTAGAGGGTTAGGGGAGCTGTTTTTT

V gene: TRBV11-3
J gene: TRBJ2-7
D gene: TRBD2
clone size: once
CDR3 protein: CASSLETGGAYEQYF
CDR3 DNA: TGTGCCAGCAGCTTAGAAACGGGAGGTGCCTACGAGCAGTACTTC

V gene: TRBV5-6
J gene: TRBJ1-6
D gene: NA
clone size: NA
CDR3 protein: CASSFGRGGSPLHF
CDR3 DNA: TGTGCCAGCAGCTTCGGCAGGGGTGGGTCACCCCTCCACTTT

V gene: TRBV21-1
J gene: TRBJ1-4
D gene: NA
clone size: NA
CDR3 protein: CASSKDDRRNEKLFF
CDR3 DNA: TGTGCCAGCAGCAAAGACGACCGGAGGAATGAAAAACTGTTTTTT

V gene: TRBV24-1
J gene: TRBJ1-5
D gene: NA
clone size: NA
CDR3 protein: CATSDPRTNQPQHF
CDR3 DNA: TGTGCCACCAGTGACCCTCGGACTAATCAGCCCCAGCATTTT

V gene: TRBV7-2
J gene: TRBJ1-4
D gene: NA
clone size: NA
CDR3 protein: CASNLAGSLNEKLFF
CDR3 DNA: TGTGCCAGCAATCTCGCGGGGTCCCTAAATGAAAAACTGTTTTTT